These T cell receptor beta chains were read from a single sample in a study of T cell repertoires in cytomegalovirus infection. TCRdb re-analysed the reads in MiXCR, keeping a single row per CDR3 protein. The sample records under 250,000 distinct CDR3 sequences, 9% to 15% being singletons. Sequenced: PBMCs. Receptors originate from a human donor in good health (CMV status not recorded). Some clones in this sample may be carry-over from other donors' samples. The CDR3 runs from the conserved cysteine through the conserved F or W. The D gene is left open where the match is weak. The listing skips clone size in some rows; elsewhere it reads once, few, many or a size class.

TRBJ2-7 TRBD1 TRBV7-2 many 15 TGTGCCAGCAGCTTTTTAGGACAGGGCGACTACGAGCAGTACTTC CASSFLGQGDYEQYF
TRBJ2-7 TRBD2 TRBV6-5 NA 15 TGTGCCAGCAGCTCCCCCGGACTAGCGCTATACGAGCAGTACTTC CASSSPGLALYEQYF
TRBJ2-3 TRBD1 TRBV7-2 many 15 TGTGCCAGCAGCGCCCAACAGGGGGCGGGGGATACGCAGTATTTT CASSAQQGAGDTQYF
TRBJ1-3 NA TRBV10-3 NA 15 TGTGCCATCAGTGAGTCGATTGTCTCTGGAAACACCATATATTTT CAISESIVSGNTIYF
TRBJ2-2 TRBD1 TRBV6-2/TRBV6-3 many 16 TGTGCCAGCAGTTACGGGACAGGGAGCATTGTCGGGGAGCTGTTTTTT CASSYGTGSIVGELFF
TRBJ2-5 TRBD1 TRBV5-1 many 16 TGCGCCAGCAGCCCACAGGGGCCCCAAACCCAAGAGACCCAGTACTTC CASSPQGPQTQETQYF
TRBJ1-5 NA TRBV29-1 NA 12 TGCAGCGTTGATGAGGGCGGTCAGCCCCAGCATTTT CSVDEGGQPQHF
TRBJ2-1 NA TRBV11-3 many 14 TGTGCCAGCAGCCCCGGCCCTTCATACAATGAGCAGTTCTTC CASSPGPSYNEQFF
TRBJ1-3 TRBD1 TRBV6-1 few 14 TGTGCCACCAGGGACAGCTCAATTGGAAACACCATATATTTT CATRDSSIGNTIYF
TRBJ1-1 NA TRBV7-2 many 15 TGTGCCAGCAGCTTCACACCGGGAATGAACACTGAAGCTTTCTTT CASSFTPGMNTEAFF
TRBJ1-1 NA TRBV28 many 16 TGTGCCAGCAGTCAACTCAGCTTATCCATGAACACTGAAGCTTTCTTT CASSQLSLSMNTEAFF
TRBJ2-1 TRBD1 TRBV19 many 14 TGTGCCAGTAGTCAGCAGAGGACAGGCAATGAGCAGTTCTTC CASSQQRTGNEQFF
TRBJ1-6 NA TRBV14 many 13 TGTGCCAGCAGTTCTCGGGGTCCGTTGCCCCTCCACTTT CASSSRGPLPLHF
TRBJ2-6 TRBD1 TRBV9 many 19 TGTGCCAGCAGCGAAGCCCGGGACAGGAGGGTCTCTGGGGCCAACGTCCTGACTTTC CASSEARDRRVSGANVLTF
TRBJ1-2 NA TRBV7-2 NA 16 TGTGCCAGCAGCTTAATCGGTAGGACTGATACCTATGGCTACACCTTC CASSLIGRTDTYGYTF
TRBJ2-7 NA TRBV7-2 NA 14 TGTGCCAGCAGCTTAGTGTCAGAGACCTACGAGCAGTACTTC CASSLVSETYEQYF
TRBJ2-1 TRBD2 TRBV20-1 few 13 TGCAGTGCTCTGGGACTAGCGGGAGGTGAGCAGTTCTTC CSALGLAGGEQFF
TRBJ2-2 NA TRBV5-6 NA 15 TGTGCCAGCAGGCTCGAAGGGGTATCTACCGGGGAGCTGTTTTTT CASRLEGVSTGELFF
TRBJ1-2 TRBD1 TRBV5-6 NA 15 TGTGCCAGCAGCTTGGGCCAGGGGGCGAAGAGTGGCTACACCTTC CASSLGQGAKSGYTF
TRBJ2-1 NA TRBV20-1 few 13 TGCAGTGCTAGAGGTCTAGGTTTCAATGAGCAGTTCTTC CSARGLGFNEQFF
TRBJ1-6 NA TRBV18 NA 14 TGTGCCAGCTCACCGGCAGGGGTAGATTCACCCCTCCACTTT CASSPAGVDSPLHF
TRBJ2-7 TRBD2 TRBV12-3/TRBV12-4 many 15 TGTGCCAGCAGTTTGACTAGCGGGCCCCCCTACGAGCAGTACTTC CASSLTSGPPYEQYF
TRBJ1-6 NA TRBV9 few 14 TGTGCCAGCAGCGTAGACAAAGTGAATTCGGCCCTCCACTTT CASSVDKVNSALHF
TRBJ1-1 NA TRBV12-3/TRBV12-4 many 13 TGTGCCAGCAGTTTGGCAGAAAAAACTGAAGCTTTCTTT CASSLAEKTEAFF
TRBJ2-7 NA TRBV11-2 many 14 TGTGCCAGCAGCTTATTGGGACAAAGCTACGAGCAGTACTTC CASSLLGQSYEQYF
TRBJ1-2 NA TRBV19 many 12 TGTGCCAGTACCCTTGGAAGACATGGCTACACCTTC CASTLGRHGYTF
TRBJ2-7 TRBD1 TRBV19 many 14 TGTGCCAGTTCACAACGACAGGGGCTGGACGAGCAGTACTTC CASSQRQGLDEQYF
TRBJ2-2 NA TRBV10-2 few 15 TGCGCCAGCACCAGGGGCGGGAGAGGTACCGGGGAGCTGTTTTTT CASTRGGRGTGELFF
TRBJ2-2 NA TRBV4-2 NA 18 TGTGCCAGCAGCCAAGATAACGCCAGGGAAGGAGCAACCGGGGAGCTGTTTTTT CASSQDNAREGATGELFF
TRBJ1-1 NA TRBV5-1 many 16 TGCGCCAGCAGCTTCACCGGAGGGGCTTTGAACACTGAAGCTTTCTTT CASSFTGGALNTEAFF
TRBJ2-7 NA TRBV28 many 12 TGTGCCAGCAGTTCCTTCACGTACGAGCAGTACTTC CASSSFTYEQYF
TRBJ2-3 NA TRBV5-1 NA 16 TGCGCCAGCAGCTTGGGGGCCCCGACAGGCACAGATACGCAGTATTTT CASSLGAPTGTDTQYF
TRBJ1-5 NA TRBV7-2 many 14 TGTGCCAGCAGCTTAGCCCCTTCGGGACAGCCCCAGCATTTT CASSLAPSGQPQHF
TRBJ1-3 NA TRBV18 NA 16 TGTGCCAGCTCACCATTGGCGCAGGGGACTGGAAACACCATATATTTT CASSPLAQGTGNTIYF
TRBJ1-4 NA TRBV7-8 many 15 TGTGCCAGCAGCTCCTGGGGGCAGCGTAATGAAAAACTGTTTTTT CASSSWGQRNEKLFF
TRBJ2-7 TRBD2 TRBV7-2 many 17 TGTGCCAGCAGCTTAGATAGCGGGAGGGCCTATTTCTACGAGCAGTACTTC CASSLDSGRAYFYEQYF
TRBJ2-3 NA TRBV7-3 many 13 TGTGCCAGCAGCTTAAACGGAGCAGATACGCAGTATTTT CASSLNGADTQYF
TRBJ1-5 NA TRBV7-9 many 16 TGTGCCAGCAGCTTTGGGACCCTACGTAGCAATCAGCCCCAGCATTTT CASSFGTLRSNQPQHF
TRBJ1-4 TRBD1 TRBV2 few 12 TGTGCCAGCCACCCCGACAGGGGAAAACTGTTTTTT CASHPDRGKLFF
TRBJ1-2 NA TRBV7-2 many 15 TGTGCCAGCAGTCCAAGACAGGCCAGCGATTATGGCTACACCTTC CASSPRQASDYGYTF
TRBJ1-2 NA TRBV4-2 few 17 TGTGCCAGCAGCCAAGAGCGAATCGGGGGGGCCGGGTATGGCTACACCTTC CASSQERIGGAGYGYTF
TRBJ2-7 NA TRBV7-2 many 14 TGTGCCAGCAGCAGAGACGGAACCTCCTACGAGCAGTACTTC CASSRDGTSYEQYF
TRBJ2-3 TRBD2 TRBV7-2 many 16 TGTGCCAGCAGCTTCTCACCCACTAGCGGTACAGATACGCAGTATTTT CASSFSPTSGTDTQYF
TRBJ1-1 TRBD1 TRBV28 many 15 TGTGCCAGCAGTTTATCAGGACAGGGAGACACTGAAGCTTTCTTT CASSLSGQGDTEAFF
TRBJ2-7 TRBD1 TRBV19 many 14 TGTGCCAGTAGTACCAGACAGGGGAGCGACGAGCAGTACTTC CASSTRQGSDEQYF
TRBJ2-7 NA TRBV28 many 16 TGTGCCAGCAGTTCCCAATTCGGGGCCACGGGTAACGAGCAGTACTTC CASSSQFGATGNEQYF
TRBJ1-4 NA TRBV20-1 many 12 TGCAGTGCTCGGAATGATAGGGAAAAACTGTTTTTT CSARNDREKLFF
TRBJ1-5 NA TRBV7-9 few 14 TGTGCCAGCAGCCCCGGGTCTAGCAATCAGCCCCAGCATTTT CASSPGSSNQPQHF
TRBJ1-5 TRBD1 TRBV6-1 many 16 TGTGCCAGCAGGGAACAGGGGAGGGTCAGCAATCAGCCCCAGCATTTT CASREQGRVSNQPQHF
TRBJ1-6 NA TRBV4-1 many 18 TGCGCCAGCAGCCAAGATCAAGGGGAGTACTCCTATAATTCACCCCTCCACTTT CASSQDQGEYSYNSPLHF